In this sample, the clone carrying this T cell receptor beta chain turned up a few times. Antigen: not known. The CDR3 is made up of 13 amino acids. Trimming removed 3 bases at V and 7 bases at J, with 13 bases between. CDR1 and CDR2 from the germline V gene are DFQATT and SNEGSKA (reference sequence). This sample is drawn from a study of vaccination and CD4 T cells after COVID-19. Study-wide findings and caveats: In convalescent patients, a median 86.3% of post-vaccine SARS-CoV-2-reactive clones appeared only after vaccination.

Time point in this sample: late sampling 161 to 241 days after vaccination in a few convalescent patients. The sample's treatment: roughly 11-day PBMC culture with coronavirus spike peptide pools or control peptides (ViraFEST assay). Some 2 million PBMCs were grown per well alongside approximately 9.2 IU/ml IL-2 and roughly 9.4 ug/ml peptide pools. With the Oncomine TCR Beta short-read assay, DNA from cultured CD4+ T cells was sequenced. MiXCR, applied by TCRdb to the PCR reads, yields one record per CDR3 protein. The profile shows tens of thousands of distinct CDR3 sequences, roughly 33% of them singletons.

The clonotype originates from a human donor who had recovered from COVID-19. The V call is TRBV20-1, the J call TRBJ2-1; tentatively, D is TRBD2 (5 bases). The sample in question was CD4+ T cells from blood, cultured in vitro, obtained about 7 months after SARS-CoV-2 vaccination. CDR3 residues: CSASSELGNEQFF. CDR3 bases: TGCAGTGCTAGTAGCGAGTTAGGGAATGAGCAGTTCTTC.